The rows below give T cell receptor beta chains drawn from one sample of a study of radiotherapy plus CTLA-4 blockade in lung cancer. The protocol was immunoSEQ multiplex PCR, while the TCRdb copy is restricted to in-frame clones and leaves out a portion. Of roughly 97,000 clones in the sample, 65% to 80% were seen once. The specimen comprised peripheral blood, sampled from a patient treated with radiotherapy plus ipilimumab. The source of these receptors is a human donor with non-small cell lung cancer who had a partial response to radiotherapy plus ipilimumab. Some clones in this sample may be carry-over from other donors' samples. CDR3s include the opening cysteine and the closing phenylalanine or tryptophan. D genes are given only for firm matches. The size entry is marked missing in some rows and otherwise reads once, few, many or a size class.

d_call j_call clone_size v_call cdr3_aa cdr3_nt
NA TRBJ1-6 NA TRBV14 CASSHLSRGGSPLHF TGTGCCAGCAGCCACCTCTCCAGAGGAGGGTCACCCCTCCACTTT
TRBD1 TRBJ1-6 NA TRBV4-3 CASSQGDRVIYNSPLHF TGCGCCAGCAGCCAGGGAGACAGGGTCATCTATAATTCACCCCTCCACTTT
TRBD2 TRBJ2-1 NA TRBV9 CASRPGTRSSGEQFF TGTGCCAGCAGACCTGGGACTAGGTCGTCCGGTGAGCAGTTCTTC
NA TRBJ1-2 NA TRBV23-1 CASSQPASLGHGYTF TGCGCCAGCAGTCAGCCGGCTTCTTTGGGGCACGGCTACACCTTC
NA TRBJ1-5 NA TRBV27 CASSLNRYQPQHF TGTGCCAGCAGTCTGAACAGGTATCAGCCCCAGCATTTT
NA TRBJ2-2 NA TRBV27 CASSFSNTGELFF TGTGCCAGCAGTTTTAGTAACACCGGGGAGCTGTTTTTT
NA TRBJ1-6 few TRBV6-1 CASRDRFNSPLHF TGTGCCAGCAGAGACAGGTTTAATTCACCCCTCCACTTT
TRBD1 TRBJ1-5 NA TRBV6-5 CASSFTGGHQPQHF TGTGCCAGCAGTTTCACAGGGGGCCATCAGCCCCAGCATTTT
TRBD1 TRBJ1-2 once TRBV7-2 CASSADRRDRGRGGYTF TGTGCCAGCAGCGCAGACCGAAGAGACAGGGGGCGCGGTGGCTACACCTTC
NA TRBJ2-7 NA TRBV2 CASRRLGTARPYEQYF TGTGCCAGCAGAAGACTGGGGACTGCTCGCCCTTACGAGCAGTACTTC
NA TRBJ2-7 once TRBV18 CASSPRTSGRNEQYF TGTGCCAGCTCACCTCGAACCTCTGGGAGGAACGAGCAGTACTTC
TRBD2 TRBJ2-1 NA TRBV4-1 CASSLDYGGEQFF TGCGCCAGCAGCCTTGACTACGGGGGGGAGCAGTTCTTC
NA TRBJ1-6 NA TRBV28 CACSRVTNSPLHF TGTGCCTGTTCCAGGGTTACTAATTCACCCCTCCACTTT
TRBD1 TRBJ2-7 NA TRBV28 CASRTGESSYEQYF TGTGCCAGCAGGACAGGGGAGAGCTCCTACGAGCAGTACTTC
TRBD2 TRBJ2-5 NA TRBV7-2 CASSVGLAGGREYF TGTGCCAGCAGCGTGGGACTAGCGGGGGGGCGGGAGTACTTC
TRBD2 TRBJ2-5 NA TRBV10-1 CASSPPGAGGPRYF TGCGCCAGCAGCCCTCCGGGGGCGGGGGGCCCGCGGTACTTC
TRBD2 TRBJ2-3 NA TRBV7-2 CASSSHGTSAYF TGTGCCAGCAGCTCCCACGGGACTAGTGCATATTTT
NA TRBJ2-1 NA TRBV2 CASSVGVAASEQFF TGTGCCAGCAGTGTGGGGGTAGCGGCCTCGGAGCAGTTCTTC
NA TRBJ2-2 NA TRBV15 CATSRDLGAGAGELFF TGTGCCACCAGCAGAGATCTTGGGGCTGGGGCCGGGGAGCTGTTTTTT
NA TRBJ2-1 NA TRBV28 CASRSSLHNEQFF TGTGCCAGCAGGTCTAGCCTACACAATGAGCAGTTCTTC
NA TRBJ1-5 NA TRBV4-2 CASSPHAMGSNQPQHF TGTGCCAGCAGCCCTCATGCGATGGGCAGCAATCAGCCCCAGCATTTT
NA TRBJ2-7 NA TRBV10-1 CASRGGGSSEQYF TGCGCCAGCAGGGGTGGGGGCAGTTCCGAGCAGTACTTC
NA TRBJ1-1 few TRBV18 CASSPTRNTEAFF TGTGCCAGCTCACCCACAAGGAACACTGAAGCTTTCTTT
NA TRBJ2-7 NA TRBV5-4 CASSLTDSYEQYF TGTGCCAGCAGCTTAACCGACAGCTACGAGCAGTACTTC
TRBD2 TRBJ2-3 NA TRBV7-2 CASSRRLAGGPDTQYF TGTGCCAGCAGCCGCCGACTAGCGGGAGGACCAGATACGCAGTATTTT
NA TRBJ1-5 NA TRBV6-1 CASSARYSNQPQHF TGTGCCAGCAGTGCACGCTATAGCAATCAGCCCCAGCATTTT
NA TRBJ2-3 once TRBV6-6 CASSYLTGTDTQYF TGTGCCAGCAGTTACTTAACAGGAACAGATACGCAGTATTTT
TRBD1 TRBJ1-6 NA TRBV4-3 CASSEGDRGFYNSPLHF TGCGCCAGCAGCGAGGGGGACAGGGGGTTCTATAATTCACCCCTCCACTTT
TRBD2 TRBJ2-6 few TRBV25-1 CASSSGGTGAGANVLTF TGTGCCAGCTCTTCGGGGGGGACGGGGGCTGGGGCCAACGTCCTGACTTTC
NA TRBJ1-4 NA TRBV28 CASSSGNEKLFF TGTGCCAGCAGTTCCGGTAATGAAAAACTGTTTTTT
NA TRBJ2-7 NA TRBV6-5 CASSYRGRAPYEQYF TGTGCCAGCAGTTACAGGGGCAGGGCCCCCTACGAGCAGTACTTC
NA TRBJ2-7 NA TRBV28 CASSAGVFPYEQYF TGTGCCAGCAGCGCAGGGGTTTTCCCCTACGAGCAGTACTTC
NA TRBJ1-3 NA TRBV27 CASRSGTHGNTIYF TGTGCCAGCAGAAGTGGGACACACGGAAACACCATATATTTT
TRBD1 TRBJ1-3 once TRBV9 CASRADGTGGNTIYF TGTGCCAGCAGAGCTGATGGGACAGGAGGAAACACCATATATTTT
TRBD2 TRBJ2-3 once TRBV7-2 CASSPFPGRETDTQYF TGTGCCAGCAGCCCGTTCCCGGGGAGGGAAACAGATACGCAGTATTTT
NA TRBJ1-1 few TRBV6-6 CASNSNGDTEAFF TGTGCCAGCAACTCCAACGGGGACACTGAAGCTTTCTTT
TRBD1 TRBJ1-1 once TRBV28 CASIGGGNTEAFF TGTGCCAGCATAGGGGGCGGGAACACTGAAGCTTTCTTT
TRBD2 TRBJ2-3 NA TRBV4-1 CASSARLADTQYF TGCGCCAGCAGCGCCCGACTAGCGGATACGCAGTATTTT
TRBD2 TRBJ2-1 NA TRBV7-2 CASSFGGSSYNEQFF TGTGCCAGCAGCTTTGGCGGGAGCTCCTACAATGAGCAGTTCTTC
NA TRBJ1-1 NA TRBV18 CASSLQGGKMNTEAFF TGTGCCAGCTCACTACAGGGAGGGAAGATGAACACTGAAGCTTTCTTT
NA TRBJ2-1 NA TRBV19 CATGGPADREQFF TGTGCCACCGGGGGACCGGCGGATCGGGAGCAGTTCTTC
TRBD2 TRBJ2-3 NA TRBV30 CAWSPRAGGTDTQYF TGTGCCTGGAGCCCCCGGGCGGGGGGCACAGATACGCAGTATTTT
TRBD1 TRBJ2-3 NA TRBV5-8 CALRDRGINTQYF TGTGCCCTTAGGGACAGGGGGATCAATACGCAGTATTTT
TRBD2 TRBJ2-1 NA TRBV2 CASSRTSGRSGNEQFF TGTGCCAGCAGTAGGACTAGCGGGAGGTCGGGCAATGAGCAGTTCTTC
TRBD1 TRBJ1-2 few TRBV14 CASRPSGQGLGYTF TGTGCCAGCAGACCCAGTGGACAGGGTTTGGGCTACACCTTC
TRBD1 TRBJ1-5 NA TRBV15 CATSRSRTGGRGVEPQHF TGTGCCACCAGCAGATCTAGGACAGGGGGGCGGGGGGTGGAGCCCCAGCATTTT
TRBD2 TRBJ2-2 NA TRBV7-2 CATPGLAANTGELFF TGTGCCACCCCGGGACTAGCGGCGAACACCGGGGAGCTGTTTTTT
TRBD2 TRBJ2-3 NA TRBV7-2 CASSLSSGGFTDTQYF TGTGCCAGCAGCCTCTCTAGCGGGGGGTTCACAGATACGCAGTATTTT
TRBD1 TRBJ2-5 NA TRBV2 CASSGDRGFGETQYF TGTGCCAGCAGTGGGGACAGGGGGTTTGGGGAGACCCAGTACTTC
NA TRBJ1-3 few TRBV19 CASSISGPGNTIYF TGTGCCAGTAGTATTTCAGGGCCTGGAAACACCATATATTTT
TRBD2 TRBJ2-3 NA TRBV5-1 CASSLGTSGSTDTQYF TGCGCCAGCAGCTTGGGGACTAGCGGGAGCACAGATACGCAGTATTTT
TRBD1 TRBJ1-1 NA TRBV7-2 CASSGQGGNTEAFF TGTGCCAGCAGCGGACAGGGTGGAAACACTGAAGCTTTCTTT
TRBD1 TRBJ2-1 NA TRBV2 CASRRATGPDGQFF TGTGCCAGCAGGAGAGCGACAGGGCCTGACGGGCAGTTCTTC
TRBD2 TRBJ2-7 NA TRBV13 CASSPQERGADYEQYF TGTGCCAGCAGCCCGCAAGAGCGGGGGGCGGACTACGAGCAGTACTTC
TRBD2 TRBJ2-7 NA TRBV11-2 CASSTSGTFYEQYF TGTGCCAGCAGCACTAGCGGGACCTTCTACGAGCAGTACTTC
NA TRBJ2-7 NA TRBV7-2 CASSFTSSSSYEQYF TGTGCCAGCAGCTTCACTAGCTCCTCCTCCTACGAGCAGTACTTC
TRBD1 TRBJ1-2 NA TRBV7-9 CASSLPDRGFGGYGYTF TGTGCCAGCAGCTTGCCCGACAGGGGGTTTGGGGGCTATGGCTACACCTTC
NA TRBJ2-7 few TRBV19 CASSKTGPYYEQYF TGTGCCAGTAGTAAGACAGGTCCTTACTACGAGCAGTACTTC
NA TRBJ1-1 NA TRBV7-7 CASSPISGGLAEAFF TGTGCCAGCAGTCCTATCTCCGGGGGGCTGGCTGAAGCTTTCTTT